The source of this TCR beta chain is a study of blood T cells in healthy people across ages. The wider study: Capturing about one barcoded beta molecule per two T cells was achieved by template switching. Broader study findings: The study could not conclusively compare naive and antigen-experienced cells, given its unsorted PBMCs. As age increased, TCR beta diversity per million T cells fell in a roughly linear fashion.

Germline CDR1 reads MNHEY; CDR2 reads SVGAGI. The junction had 6 bases not matched to a gene; V was cut back by 6 bases and J by 2 bases. The length of the CDR3 is 14 residues. The second PCR ran 7 to 11 cycles with a sample-barcoded 5' primer and J-beta primers. Paired-end reads containing CDR3 totaled no fewer than 2.5 million for each sample. Using its own MiXCR run on the 5' RACE reads, TCRdb lists one record per CDR3 protein. The repertoire holds over 1,200,000 distinct CDR3 sequences, roughly 60% seen once, with roughly 7% in the top ten. A few counts support this clonotype. Its antigen is as yet unknown.

The chain employs TRBV6-5 and TRBJ2-7; 8 positions match TRBD2. This sequence was found in a man between 18 and 29 years old in good health. What was sequenced was blood. CDR3 bases: TGTGCCAGCAGGTCTAAGCGGGGGACCTACGAGCAGTACTTC. Translation gives CASRSKRGTYEQYF.